The rows below give T cell receptor beta chains drawn from one sample of a study of T cell repertoires in cytomegalovirus infection. Their specific antigens are unknown. Each CDR3 protein is one row after TCRdb ran MiXCR on the reads. The table lists some 7,600 distinct CDR3 sequences, around 54% of them singletons. The material sequenced was PBMCs, sequenced either directly or after in vitro stimulation (not recorded which). Receptors originate from a human donor in good health (CMV status not recorded). Some clones in this sample may be carry-over from other donors' samples. Both conserved end residues are trimmed from each CDR3. The order of the fields is J gene, V gene, clone size, D gene, CDR3 protein. D genes are given only for firm matches. Clone size is not always given. Where it is, it says once, few, many or a class for expanded clones.

J gene: TRBJ1-2
V gene: TRBV20-1
clone size: many
D gene: TRBD1
CDR3 protein: SARDPAGTVYGYT

J gene: TRBJ1-2
V gene: TRBV7-2
clone size: many
D gene: -
CDR3 protein: ASSLVGGGAGYGYT

J gene: TRBJ1-2
V gene: TRBV4-1
clone size: -
D gene: TRBD1
CDR3 protein: ASSPGDSYGYT

J gene: TRBJ2-1
V gene: TRBV7-8
clone size: -
D gene: -
CDR3 protein: ASRTDNEQF

J gene: TRBJ1-4
V gene: TRBV5-5
clone size: -
D gene: TRBD1
CDR3 protein: ASSRQGEKLF

J gene: TRBJ1-2
V gene: TRBV12-3/TRBV12-4
clone size: few
D gene: -
CDR3 protein: ASRGGGQLTNYGYT

J gene: TRBJ1-1
V gene: TRBV12-3/TRBV12-4
clone size: many
D gene: TRBD1
CDR3 protein: ASSPGTGGYTEAF

J gene: TRBJ2-1
V gene: TRBV2
clone size: many
D gene: TRBD1
CDR3 protein: ASSESRDRPGGYNEQF

J gene: TRBJ2-7
V gene: TRBV7-6
clone size: -
D gene: -
CDR3 protein: ASSLGTQVISYEQY

J gene: TRBJ2-3
V gene: TRBV11-3
clone size: -
D gene: -
CDR3 protein: ASISLYYALYTDTQY

J gene: TRBJ1-3
V gene: TRBV28
clone size: few
D gene: -
CDR3 protein: ASSSRTPGPGNTIY

J gene: TRBJ2-1
V gene: TRBV2
clone size: -
D gene: -
CDR3 protein: ASMYYNETF

J gene: TRBJ2-1
V gene: TRBV12-5
clone size: -
D gene: -
CDR3 protein: ASGLVSVICSVPYNEQF

J gene: TRBJ1-2
V gene: TRBV20-1
clone size: few
D gene: TRBD1
CDR3 protein: SARASPGQGPFGGYT

J gene: TRBJ1-2
V gene: TRBV27
clone size: few
D gene: -
CDR3 protein: ASSLSAFYGYT

J gene: TRBJ1-2
V gene: TRBV6-1
clone size: few
D gene: -
CDR3 protein: ASSEGGMNYGYT

J gene: TRBJ2-1
V gene: TRBV7-2
clone size: -
D gene: -
CDR3 protein: SISTGSYKEHF

J gene: TRBJ1-4
V gene: TRBV28
clone size: once
D gene: -
CDR3 protein: ASTPPRGWRSAWGKLV

J gene: TRBJ1-5
V gene: TRBV4-1
clone size: -
D gene: -
CDR3 protein: ASSQDHQRQPQH

J gene: TRBJ2-1
V gene: TRBV20-1
clone size: medium-sized
D gene: TRBD2
CDR3 protein: SARDLETSGSYNEQF

J gene: TRBJ1-5
V gene: TRBV6-5
clone size: few
D gene: TRBD1
CDR3 protein: DTGLLQGTNQPQN

J gene: TRBJ2-3
V gene: TRBV20-1
clone size: -
D gene: -
CDR3 protein: SSRRLPSTGSTHDTQY

J gene: TRBJ2-1
V gene: TRBV12-3/TRBV12-4
clone size: -
D gene: -
CDR3 protein: ASSPTGTEFYNDQF

J gene: TRBJ1-2
V gene: TRBV12-3/TRBV12-4
clone size: medium-sized
D gene: -
CDR3 protein: ASSLDYEGGNYGYT

J gene: TRBJ1-1
V gene: TRBV20-1
clone size: many
D gene: -
CDR3 protein: SARRGAVNTEAF

J gene: TRBJ2-1
V gene: TRBV15
clone size: many
D gene: -
CDR3 protein: ATSRDLASSYNEQF

J gene: TRBJ2-4
V gene: TRBV5-4
clone size: once
D gene: -
CDR3 protein: ASSSLTGTSENIQY

J gene: TRBJ1-4
V gene: TRBV7-2
clone size: -
D gene: -
CDR3 protein: ASSLGAWGANEKLF

J gene: TRBJ2-1
V gene: TRBV29-1
clone size: medium-sized
D gene: TRBD2
CDR3 protein: SVDGVSGRTYNEQF

J gene: TRBJ2-1
V gene: TRBV7-2
clone size: -
D gene: -
CDR3 protein: ASRQAGVRNEKF

J gene: TRBJ1-1
V gene: TRBV27
clone size: many
D gene: -
CDR3 protein: ASRRGQSEAF